One and the same sample provided the 14 T cell receptor beta chains below, sequenced in a study of T cell responses to AZD1222 COVID-19 vaccine. Sequenced by immunoSEQ multiplex PCR; TCRdb stores in-frame clones only, minus some. The sample includes around 120,000 clones, roughly 91% of them seen just once. The specimen comprised peripheral blood, sampled on day 0 of AZD1222 vaccination. Every receptor here comes from an adult in good health.

The chain employs TRBV19 and TRBJ1-1, with D hard to call. V was pared by 9 bases and J by 0 bases, with 14 bases between. CDR3 size: 14 residues. Germline values: CDR1 LNHDA, CDR2 SQIVND (reference sequence). This CDR3 is CASTRSRLNTEAFF. In DNA form, the CDR3 reads TGTGCCAGCACCCGGAGTAGGTTGAACACTGAAGCTTTCTTT.

The chain combines TRBV14 with TRBJ2-5; unclear D gene. Trimming shortened V by 9 bases and J by 4 bases, and 21 bases separated the two germline ends. The CDR3 has 15 amino acids. The germline CDR1 and CDR2 sequences are SGHDN and FVKESK. CDR3 in DNA: TGTGCCAGACCAGAAAGGAAGTCGGTGGTAGAGACCCAGTACTTC. Its translation: CARPERKSVVETQYF.

The chain uses TRBV2 and TRBJ1-2; TRBD1 aligns across 7 bases. CDR1 and CDR2 (germline): SNHLY, FYNNEI. The CDR3 length is 12 residues. With V trimmed by 3 bases and J by 10 bases, 5 bases remained unmatched. The CDR3 region is CASSDGQVVYTF. The CDR3 DNA follows: TGTGCCAGCAGTGATGGACAGGTAGTCTACACCTTC.

The CDR3 reads CASSLKGVSGANVLTF. The CDR3 region has the DNA TGTGCCAGCAGCTTAAAGGGGGTCTCTGGGGCCAACGTCCTGACTTTC. The J gene is TRBJ2-6, the V gene TRBV11-2; TRBD1 is a possible D gene (6 bases). CDR1 is SGHAT and CDR2 is FQNNGV in the germline V gene. The germline V and J ends were trimmed by 2 bases and 0 bases, with 8 bases remaining between them. The CDR3 contains 16 residues.

The chain is built from TRBV3-1 (or the pseudogene TRBV3-2) and TRBJ2-2; D may match TRBD1 or TRBD2 (5 bases each). Trimming pared 5 bases from V and 1 base from J, leaving 11 bases between. Germline CDR1 reads LGHDT; CDR2 reads YNNKEL (reference sequence). This CDR3 is 15 amino acids long. The CDR3 is CASSLGTENTGELFF. DNA for the CDR3: TGTGCCAGCAGCTTAGGGACGGAGAACACCGGGGAGCTGTTTTTT.

The chain combines TRBV10-3 with TRBJ1-1; D perhaps matches TRBD1 (5 bases). V was shortened by 4 bases and J by 0 bases, with 6 bases between the two germline ends. The CDR3 sequence is 13 residues long. Per the germline V gene, CDR1 is ENHRY and CDR2 is SYGVKD. The CDR3 region has the DNA TGTGCCATCAGTGGGGGCCTGAACACTGAAGCTTTCTTT. It translates to CAISGGLNTEAFF.

For the CDR3, the DNA is TGTGCCAGCAGCCAAGTTCGGCTAGCTAGCGAGACCCAGTACTTC. Protein: CASSQVRLASETQYF. The V gene is TRBV3-1 (or the pseudogene TRBV3-2), the J gene TRBJ2-5; tentatively, D is TRBD2 (5 bases). The CDR3 length is 15 residues. V shed 1 base and J shed 5 bases, with 14 bases lying between them. CDR1 is LGHDT and CDR2 is YNNKEL in the germline V gene (reference sequence).

J is TRBJ1-1 and V is TRBV28; D call uncertain. Trimming cost V 3 bases and J 5 bases, with 19 bases left between them. The CDR3 contains 16 residues. Per the germline V gene, CDR1 is MDHEN and CDR2 is SYDVKM. CDR3 in amino acids: CASSLRPGSGLTEAFF. Here the CDR3 DNA reads TGTGCCAGCAGTTTGCGCCCGGGCTCGGGTCTAACTGAAGCTTTCTTT. The variable domain in full, completed from reference TRBV28 and TRBJ1-1, reads DVKVTQSSRYLVKRTGEKVFLECVQDMDHENMFWYRQDPGLGLRLIYFSYDVKMKEKGDIPEGYSVSREKKERFSLILESASTNQTSMYLCASSLRPGSGLTEAFFGQGTRLTVV.

The rearrangement uses TRBV14 and TRBJ1-1, with a weak D call TRBD1 (6 bases). Germline-derived CDR1 and CDR2 are SGHDN and FVKESK. Between the trimmed V and J ends, which lost 1 base and 4 bases, there was a span of 13 bases. The CDR3 length is 15 residues. For the CDR3, the DNA is TGTGCCAGCAGCCAAGCCAGGGGCAGGGGCACTGAAGCTTTCTTT. Its protein is CASSQARGRGTEAFF.

This chain connects TRBV25-1 to TRBJ2-7; no clear D. The germline CDR1 and CDR2 sequences are MGHDK and SYGVNS. The CDR3 contains 16 residues. Trimming shortened V by 1 base and J by 0 bases, and 13 bases separated the two germline ends. The CDR3 reads CASSEWVKDSSYEQYF. The CDR3 DNA is TGTGCCAGCAGTGAATGGGTCAAGGATTCCTCCTACGAGCAGTACTTC.

CDR3 in amino acids: CASRDRSTDTQYF. The CDR3 DNA is TGTGCCAGTAGGGACAGGAGCACAGATACGCAGTATTTT. V usage is TRBV19 and J usage is TRBJ2-3, with 7 positions matching TRBD1. The ends lost 6 bases at V and 0 bases at J; junction bases unmatched: 0. This CDR3 comprises 13 residues. Germline values: CDR1 LNHDA, CDR2 SQIVND (reference sequence).

The chain links TRBV6-5 to TRBJ2-7; perhaps D is TRBD1 or TRBD2 (5 bases each). The V end was cut by 1 base, the J end by 1 base, with 14 bases between. The V gene's germline CDR1 is MNHEY and CDR2 SVGAGI. This CDR3 is 16 amino acids long. The chain's CDR3 is CASSYLPGTGSYEQYF. CDR3 DNA: TGTGCCAGCAGTTACTTGCCCGGGACGGGATCCTACGAGCAGTACTTC.

A few counts support this clone. The identical CDR3 is also encoded by other nucleotide sequences in the sample. The V and J genes are TRBV18 and TRBJ2-7, with 11 bases aligning to TRBD1. Trimming took 2 bases from V and 2 from J; bases not matched to a gene: 2. The length of the CDR3 is 15 residues. Germline CDR1 reads KGHSH; CDR2 reads LQKENI. The CDR3 is CASSPGTGGTYEQYF. The CDR3 region has the DNA TGTGCCAGCTCACCAGGGACAGGGGGTACCTACGAGCAGTACTTC.

This chain uses TRBV18 with TRBJ2-1, with D possibly TRBD2 on 7 matching bases. Germline-derived CDR1 and CDR2 are KGHSH and LQKENI. The CDR3 runs to 15 residues. V shed 3 bases and J shed 4 bases, with 13 bases lying between them. Here the CDR3 reads CASSPSGGTYNEQFF. The CDR3 DNA reads as TGTGCCAGCTCACCCTCGGGGGGCACGTACAATGAGCAGTTCTTC.